This entry lists 18 T cell receptor beta chains sequenced from one sample in a study of OX40 agonist ivuxolimab in advanced cancers. Sequencing was performed with immunoSEQ multiplex PCR; in TCRdb, only in-frame clones are kept and a portion is missing. The sample has about 53,000 clones; roughly 84% are singletons. The sample in question was CD4+ or CD8+ T cells sorted from blood, obtained in a trial of the OX40 agonist ivuxolimab. These receptor sequences come from an adult with an advanced solid tumor such as melanoma, head and neck, liver or kidney cancer.

V gene TRBV27 combines with J gene TRBJ2-1, with 9 bases identical to TRBD2. V dropped 2 bases and J dropped 3; count of bases not matched to a gene: 2. CDR1 and CDR2 (germline): MNHEY, SMNVEV (reference sequence). This CDR3 is built from 15 residues. CDR3 protein: CASSLEAGGYNEQFF. The CDR3 nucleotides read TGTGCCAGCAGTTTAGAAGCGGGAGGCTACAATGAGCAGTTCTTC.

The chain employs TRBV15 and TRBJ2-7, with no clear D. CDR1 LNHNV and CDR2 YYDKDF come from the germline V gene (reference sequence). Trimming removed 2 bases from V and 7 bases from J, with 21 bases in between. The CDR3 runs to 16 residues. This chain's CDR3 is CATSRPQIRVMGEQYF. DNA of the CDR3: TGTGCCACCAGCAGACCACAAATTAGAGTGATGGGAGAGCAGTACTTC.

The CDR3 coding sequence is TGTGCCAGCAGCCACCCCTCTGCCCCTGGAAACACCATATATTTT. It specifies CASSHPSAPGNTIYF. The chain uses TRBV5-6 and TRBJ1-3, with unresolved D. V lost 4 bases and J 2 bases, leaving 13 bases between the germline ends. The CDR3 runs to 15 residues. CDR1 and CDR2 (germline): SGHDT, YYEEEE.

The CDR3 protein is CASSRGLAGRTDTQYF. In DNA form, the CDR3 reads TGTGCCAGCAGCCGTGGACTAGCGGGCCGCACAGATACGCAGTATTTT. V usage is TRBV7-2 and J usage is TRBJ2-3, with 11 bases identical to TRBD2. The germline gives CDR1 SGHTA, CDR2 FQGNSA. The CDR3 is 16 amino acids. Trimming at V came to 5 bases and at J to 1 base, leaving 5 bases not matched to a gene.

J is TRBJ2-3 and V is TRBV19, with D perhaps assigned TRBD1 or TRBD2 (6 bases each). V was shortened by 6 bases and J by 2 bases, with 12 bases between the two germline ends. The CDR3 contains 14 residues. Per the germline V gene, CDR1 is LNHDA and CDR2 is SQIVND (reference sequence). CDR3: CASRLGGATDTQYF. The CDR3 DNA reads TGTGCCAGTAGGTTGGGGGGCGCCACAGATACGCAGTATTTT.

As DNA, the CDR3 is TGTGCCAGTAGTATCAGACAGGGAGGCTACGAGCAGTACTTC. Translating gives CASSIRQGGYEQYF. This chain joins TRBV19 and TRBJ2-7, with TRBD1 as a possible D gene (7 bases). Trimming took 3 bases from V and 3 from J, leaving 12 bases between them. This CDR3 is 14 amino acids long. Germline-derived CDR1 and CDR2 are LNHDA and SQIVND (reference sequence).

The chain combines TRBV5-6 with TRBJ2-7; D might be TRBD1 (5 bases). The CDR3 length is 13 residues. The V gene lost 4 bases and the J gene lost 4 bases, with 12 bases spanning the gap. Germline V gene sequence: CDR1 SGHDT, CDR2 YYEEEE. CDR3 DNA sequence: TGTGCCAGCAGCCTAGACAGTTTATACGAGCAGTACTTC. As protein: CASSLDSLYEQYF.

This clone was seen only a few times. V is TRBV19 and J is TRBJ2-3, with D tentatively TRBD2 (5 bases). CDR1 and CDR2 (germline): LNHDA, SQIVND (reference sequence). The V end was cut by 3 bases, the J end by 0 bases, with 13 bases between. The CDR3 runs 16 residues. This chain's CDR3 is CASSMNLALSTDTQYF. As DNA, the CDR3 is TGTGCCAGTAGTATGAATCTAGCCCTGAGCACAGATACGCAGTATTTT.

This clone has more than one count but fewer than ten. This chain links TRBV2 with TRBJ1-2, with unresolved D. There are 13 residues in the CDR3. Germline assignment: CDR1 SNHLY and CDR2 FYNNEI. V gave up 3 bases and J gave up 0 bases, with 5 bases separating them. The CDR3 sequence is CASSEEANYGYTF. CDR3 nucleotides: TGTGCCAGCAGTGAGGAGGCTAACTATGGCTACACCTTC.

By share, this clone counts as medium-sized. Other nucleotide sequences in the sample specify the same CDR3. The V gene is TRBV12-5, the J gene TRBJ1-1; 7 positions match TRBD1. The CDR3 sequence is 12 residues long. The germline V gene has CDR1 LGHNT and CDR2 FRNRAP. Losses at the gene ends were 9 bases for V and 2 bases for J; bases not matched to a gene: 3. The CDR3 region is CARGTENTEAFF. CDR3 DNA sequence: TGTGCTAGGGGGACAGAAAACACTGAAGCTTTCTTT.

This rearrangement joins TRBV7-3 to TRBJ2-2; D remains unclear. In germline, CDR1 is SGHTA, CDR2 FQGTGA. Trimming took 2 bases from V and 5 from J, leaving 6 bases between them. CDR3 length: 13 amino acids. The CDR3 loop reads CASSLRRTGELFF. In DNA, the CDR3 is TGTGCCAGCAGCTTACGGCGTACCGGGGAGCTGTTTTTT.

The gene calls are TRBV11-2 and TRBJ1-2; maybe TRBD1 (6 bases). The CDR3 is made up of 14 amino acids. From germline, CDR1 is SGHAT and CDR2 FQNNGV. Trimming took 3 bases from V and 5 from J, leaving 13 bases between them. CDR3 bases: TGTGCCAGCAGCTTTCCAGGGGCCGCTTATGGCTACACCTTC. As protein: CASSFPGAAYGYTF.

The chain recombines TRBV5-6 with TRBJ2-1; either TRBD1 or TRBD2 may fit D (5 bases each). The CDR3 is 15 residues long. Trimming shortened V by 5 bases and J by 4 bases, and 16 bases separated the two germline ends. From germline, CDR1 is SGHDT and CDR2 YYEEEE. CDR3 nucleotides: TGTGCCAGCAGGCCTGATCAGGGCGGGTACAATGAGCAGTTCTTC. It yields the protein CASRPDQGGYNEQFF.

The chain couples TRBV6-6 to TRBJ2-7, with 9 bases that match TRBD2. The junction had 9 bases not matched to a gene; V was cut back by 0 bases and J by 6 bases. The CDR3 is made up of 16 amino acids. Per germline, CDR1 MNHNY and CDR2 SVGAGI (reference sequence). CDR3 in amino acids: CASSYSLAGPSAEQYF. In DNA, the CDR3 is TGTGCCAGCAGTTACTCTCTAGCGGGGCCTTCGGCCGAGCAGTACTTC.

This chain joins TRBV7-2 and TRBJ2-1, with D perhaps TRBD2 (6 bases). The CDR3 has 15 residues. V was clipped by 1 base and J by 0 bases, with 7 bases between them. Germline CDR1 and CDR2: SGHTA and FQGNSA. Here the CDR3 DNA reads TGTGCCAGCAGCTTAGTCGGGAGCTCCTACAATGAGCAGTTCTTC. This gives the protein CASSLVGSSYNEQFF.

V usage is TRBV5-1 and J usage is TRBJ2-2; 7 bases map to TRBD1. Germline V gives CDR1 SGHRS, CDR2 YFSETQ. The V segment lost 2 bases and the J segment 4 bases; nucleotides outside the gene matches: 5. The CDR3 contains 15 residues. This chain's CDR3 is CASSLQGFTTGELFF. In DNA form, the CDR3 reads TGCGCCAGCAGCTTACAGGGGTTTACCACCGGGGAGCTGTTTTTT.

This sequence joins TRBV5-1 and TRBJ1-1; D ambiguous. The V gene's germline CDR1 is SGHRS and CDR2 YFSETQ. The CDR3 loop spans 15 amino acids. The germline V and J ends were trimmed by 0 bases and 1 base, with 10 bases remaining between them. The CDR3 here is CASSLEGPQNTEAFF. The CDR3 region has the DNA TGCGCCAGCAGCTTGGAAGGGCCCCAGAACACTGAAGCTTTCTTT. The complete variable domain, with remaining parts taken from reference TRBV5-1 and TRBJ1-1, reads KAGVTQTPRYLIKTRGQQVTLSCSPISGHRSVSWYQQTPGQGLQFLFEYFSETQRNKGNFPGRFSGRQFSNSRSEMNVSTLELGDSALYLCASSLEGPQNTEAFFGQGTRLTVV.

In its sample, this clone was seen once. The V call is TRBV28, the J call TRBJ2-5; TRBD2 matches 13 bases. CDR1 and CDR2 (germline): MDHEN, SYDVKM. CDR3 length: 17 residues. V lost 3 bases to trimming and J lost 3 bases; unmatched junction nucleotides: 7. CDR3 nucleotides: TGTGCCAGCAGTTTTATATGGGGACTAGCGGGAAAAGAGACCCAGTACTTC. Its translation is CASSFIWGLAGKETQYF.